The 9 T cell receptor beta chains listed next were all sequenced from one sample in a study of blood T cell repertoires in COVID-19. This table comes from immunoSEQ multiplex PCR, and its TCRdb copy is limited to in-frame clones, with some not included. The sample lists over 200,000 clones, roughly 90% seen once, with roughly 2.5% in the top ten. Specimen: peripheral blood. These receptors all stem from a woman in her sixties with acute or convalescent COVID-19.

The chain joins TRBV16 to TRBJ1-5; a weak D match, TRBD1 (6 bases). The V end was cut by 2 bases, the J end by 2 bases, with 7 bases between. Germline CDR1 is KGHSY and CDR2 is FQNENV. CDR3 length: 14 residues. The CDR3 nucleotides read TGTGCCAGCAGCCAAGGACAGCGCAATCAGCCCCAGCATTTT. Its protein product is CASSQGQRNQPQHF. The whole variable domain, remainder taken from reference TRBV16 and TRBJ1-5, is GEEVAQTPKHLVRGEGQKAKLYCAPIKGHSYVFWYQQVLKNEFKFLISFQNENVFDETGMPKERFSAKCLPNSPCSLEIQATKLEDSAVYFCASSQGQRNQPQHFGDGTRLSIL.

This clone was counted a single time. The chain's CDR3 is CASSQGASGGPLEQYF. In nucleotides, the CDR3 is TGTGCCAGCAGCCAAGGGGCTAGCGGGGGGCCACTCGAGCAGTACTTC. V is TRBV3-1 (or the pseudogene TRBV3-2) and J is TRBJ2-7; 11 bases fit TRBD2. Germline V gene data show CDR1 as LGHDT and CDR2 as YNNKEL (reference sequence). The CDR3 runs to 16 residues. After removal of 1 base from V and 6 bases from J, the junction contained 8 bases not matched to a gene.

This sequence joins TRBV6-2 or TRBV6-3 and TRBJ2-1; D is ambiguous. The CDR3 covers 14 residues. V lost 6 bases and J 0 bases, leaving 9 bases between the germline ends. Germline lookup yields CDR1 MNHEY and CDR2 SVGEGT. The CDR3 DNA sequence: TGTGCCAGCAGGTACCGGAGCTCCTACAATGAGCAGTTCTTC. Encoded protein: CASRYRSSYNEQFF.

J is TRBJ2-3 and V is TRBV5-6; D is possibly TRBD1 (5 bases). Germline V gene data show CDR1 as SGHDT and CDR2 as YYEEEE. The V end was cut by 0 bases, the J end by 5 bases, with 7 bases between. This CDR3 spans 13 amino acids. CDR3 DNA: TGTGCCAGCAGCTTGGTGGGGCTAGATACGCAGTATTTT. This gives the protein CASSLVGLDTQYF. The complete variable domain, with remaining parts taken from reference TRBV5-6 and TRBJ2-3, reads DAGVTQSPTHLIKTRGQQVTLRCSPKSGHDTVSWYQQALGQGPQFIFQYYEEEERQRGNFPDRFSGHQFPNYSSELNVNALLLGDSALYLCASSLVGLDTQYFGPGTRLTVL.

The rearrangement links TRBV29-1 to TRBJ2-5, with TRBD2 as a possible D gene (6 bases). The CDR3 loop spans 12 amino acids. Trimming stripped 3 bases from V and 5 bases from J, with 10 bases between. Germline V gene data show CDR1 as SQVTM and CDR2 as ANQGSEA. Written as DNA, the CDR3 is TGCAGCGTTGACAGGGCGGGGGAGACCCAGTACTTC. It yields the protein CSVDRAGETQYF.

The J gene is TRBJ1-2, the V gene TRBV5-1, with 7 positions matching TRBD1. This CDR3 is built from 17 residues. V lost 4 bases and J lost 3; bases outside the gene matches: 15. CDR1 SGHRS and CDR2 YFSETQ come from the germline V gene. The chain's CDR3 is CASSEGGLDLLYYGYTF. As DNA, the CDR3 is TGCGCCAGCAGCGAAGGGGGCTTAGATCTATTATACTATGGCTACACCTTC.

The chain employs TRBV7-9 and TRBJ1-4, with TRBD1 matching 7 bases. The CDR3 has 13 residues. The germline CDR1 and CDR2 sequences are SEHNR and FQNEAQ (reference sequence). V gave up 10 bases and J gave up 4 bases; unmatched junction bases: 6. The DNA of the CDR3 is TGTGCCACAAAGGGACAGATTAATGAAAAACTGTTTTTT. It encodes CATKGQINEKLFF.

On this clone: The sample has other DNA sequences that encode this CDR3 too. The CDR3 reads CASSRRGNTEAFF. CDR3 in DNA: TGTGCCAGCAGCCGGAGGGGTAACACTGAAGCTTTCTTT. The chain combines TRBV12-3 or TRBV12-4 with TRBJ1-1, with D possibly TRBD1 on 5 matching bases. V lost 6 bases, J lost 2 bases, and 10 bases lay in between. The CDR3 extends over 13 amino acids.

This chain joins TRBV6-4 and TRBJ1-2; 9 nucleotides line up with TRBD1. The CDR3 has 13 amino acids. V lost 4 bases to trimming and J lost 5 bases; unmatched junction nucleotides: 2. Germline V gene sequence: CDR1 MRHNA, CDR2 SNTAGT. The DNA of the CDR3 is TGTGCCAGCAGTGCGGACAGGGGTTATGGCTACACCTTC. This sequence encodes CASSADRGYGYTF.